These T cell receptor beta chains were read from a single sample in a study of T-cell memory formation after mild COVID-19. From the 5' RACE reads, TCRdb called clonotypes with MiXCR, one entry per CDR3 protein. The data show under 250,000 distinct CDR3 sequences, about 10% seen once. The sequenced material came from PBMCs or a T cell subset sorted from them (not recorded which). The receptors were gathered from a man younger than 35 who had mild COVID-19 (a few samples of this study predate the infection). Cell type and time point are not known. The CDR3 runs from the conserved cysteine through the conserved F or W. The D gene is left open where the match is weak. Where a row states a size, it is once, few, many or the class of an expanded clone; other rows omit it.

>TRBJ1-4|-|-|TRBV9
TGTGCCAGCAGCGTAGCTCCGGGGGGGGAGGCGGATGAAAAACTGTTTTTT
CASSVAPGGEADEKLFF
>TRBJ1-1|-|-|TRBV7-2
TGTGCCAGCAGCTTAGTTACTTCGATGAACACTGAAGCTTTCTTT
CASSLVTSMNTEAFF
>TRBJ1-1|few|-|TRBV5-1
TGCGCCAGCAACCCCGTCGGGGGAGGGGTCACTGAAGCTTTCTTT
CASNPVGGGVTEAFF
>TRBJ2-1|-|TRBD2|TRBV2
TGTGCCAGCAGTGCGACGGGGGGACCGCAGTTCTTC
CASSATGGPQFF
>TRBJ2-3|-|TRBD2|TRBV20-1
TGCAGTGCTAGTCGCGGGGGTAACACAGATACGCAGTATTTT
CSASRGGNTDTQYF
>TRBJ2-5|-|TRBD2|TRBV20-1
TGCAGTGCTAGAGTAGCTAGCGGCTACCAAGAGACCCAGTACTTC
CSARVASGYQETQYF
>TRBJ2-1|-|TRBD2|TRBV12-3/TRBV12-4
TGTGCCAGCACCGATCTAGCGGGGCACAATGAGCAGTTCTTC
CASTDLAGHNEQFF
>TRBJ1-3|few|-|TRBV5-1
TGCGCCAGCAGCTTGAGTGGGGTGTCTGGAAACACCATATATTTT
CASSLSGVSGNTIYF
>TRBJ2-4|few|-|TRBV2
TGTGCCAGCAGTGCCCCGGGGGCCCAAAACATTCAGTACTTC
CASSAPGAQNIQYF
>TRBJ2-7|once|-|TRBV5-1
TGCGCCAGCTGCTTAGGCCAGGGGTCCTTTTACGAGCAGTACTTC
CASCLGQGSFYEQYF
>TRBJ2-1|few|TRBD2|TRBV6-2/TRBV6-3
TGTGCCAGCAGGGTAGCGGGGAACTACAATGAGCAGTTCTTC
CASRVAGNYNEQFF
>TRBJ1-5|-|-|TRBV19
TGTGCCAGTAGTATTAGGGATCAGCCCCAGCATTTT
CASSIRDQPQHF
>TRBJ2-3|-|-|TRBV4-1
TGCGCCAGCAGCCGGAGGGGACAGACCAGCACAGATACGCAGTATTTT
CASSRRGQTSTDTQYF
>TRBJ1-4|few|-|TRBV18
TGTGCCAGCTCACCGTTTGACAGGCCTAATGAAAAACTGTTTTTT
CASSPFDRPNEKLFF
>TRBJ2-5|-|-|TRBV7-9
TGTGTCGGGGAGACCCAGTACTTC
CVGETQYF
>TRBJ2-5|few|-|TRBV5-1
TGCGCCAGCAGCTCGAATGGGGAGACCCAGTACTTC
CASSSNGETQYF
>TRBJ1-1|few|TRBD1|TRBV7-9
TGTGCCAGCAGCACCCCCACAGGGACAGGGGTGAACACTGAAGCTTTCTTT
CASSTPTGTGVNTEAFF
>TRBJ2-3|-|-|TRBV7-9
TGTGCCAGCAGCTTAGCCGGACCCACCCCGGATACGCAGTATTTT
CASSLAGPTPDTQYF
>TRBJ1-2|few|-|TRBV6-5
TGTGCCAGCAGCCCACGTGTCCTCGGGTATGGCTACACCTTC
CASSPRVLGYGYTF
>TRBJ1-3|many|-|TRBV4-3
TGCGCCAGCAGCCCTGGGACCGGGGAGCTGTCTGGAAACACCATATATTTT
CASSPGTGELSGNTIYF
>TRBJ1-2|few|TRBD1|TRBV6-5
TGTGCCAGCAGTCGGGACAGCACTAACTATGGCTACACCTTC
CASSRDSTNYGYTF
>TRBJ1-6|few|TRBD1|TRBV3-1
TGTGCCAGCAGCCAAGCAGGGGGCTATAATTCACCCCTCCACTTT
CASSQAGGYNSPLHF
>TRBJ1-1|few|-|TRBV7-9
TGTGCCAGCAGCGTATCGGCCGTGAACACTGAAGCTTTCTTT
CASSVSAVNTEAFF
>TRBJ2-6|-|-|TRBV5-5
TGTGCCAGCAGCGCTGTCTATAGGGATCAGGCTGGGGCCAACGTCCTGACTTTC
CASSAVYRDQAGANVLTF